This T cell receptor beta chain was recorded in a study of OX40 agonist ivuxolimab in advanced cancers. Study details: All patients had ivuxolimab intravenously every 2 weeks at 0.01 to 10 mg/kg. Males comprised 70% to 85% of the group, whose mean age was approximately 60 years (range about 20 to 79).

Of note for this clone: Its cognate antigen is unknown.

TCRdb keeps only in-frame clones here, not all; method: immunoSEQ multiplex PCR. The sample carries under 8,000 clones, roughly 89% recorded once. In germline, CDR1 is MDHEN, CDR2 SYDVKM. V dropped 3 bases and J dropped 4 bases, with 10 bases sitting between them. The length of the CDR3 is 14 residues. Study results and limitations: In the 0.1-3.0 mg/kg groups, partial responders showed among the lowest expansion.

The TCR originated in an adult with an advanced solid tumor such as melanoma, head and neck, liver or kidney cancer. The specimen comprised CD4+ or CD8+ T cells sorted from blood, sampled in a trial of the OX40 agonist ivuxolimab. V gene TRBV28 combines with J gene TRBJ1-3; D ambiguous. CDR3: CASSFRGSGNTIYF. The CDR3 DNA reads TGTGCCAGCAGTTTTCGGGGATCGGGAAACACCATATATTTT.